The T cell receptor beta chain described here comes from a study of blood T cell repertoires in COVID-19. Study information: COVID-19 samples collected from the United States, Italy and Spain covered acute and convalescent phases. T cells, B-cell-depleted T cells, or PBMCs supplied cDNA or gDNA.

In the study's own analysis: Researchers report that nucleated cell counts were estimated from reference gene primer amplification. The repertoire was sequenced with immunoSEQ multiplex PCR; TCRdb's copy has only in-frame clones and lacks some. That table is the source of V, J and clone size, and D and trimming were worked out from the DNA. Of around 140,000 clones in the sample, around 84% are singletons; the top ten hold about 15%. CDR3 length: 15 amino acids. The germline V gene has CDR1 SGHTA and CDR2 FQGNSA. The V end lost 1 base, the J end lost 2 bases, and 11 bases lay between the germline ends.

The chain links TRBV7-2 to TRBJ1-1, with a weak D call TRBD1 (6 bases). Sequencing used peripheral blood. This TCR was sampled from a woman older than 75 with acute or convalescent COVID-19. The CDR3 is CASSLGDRKNTEAFF. Written as DNA, the CDR3 is TGTGCCAGCAGCTTAGGCGACAGGAAAAACACTGAAGCTTTCTTT.